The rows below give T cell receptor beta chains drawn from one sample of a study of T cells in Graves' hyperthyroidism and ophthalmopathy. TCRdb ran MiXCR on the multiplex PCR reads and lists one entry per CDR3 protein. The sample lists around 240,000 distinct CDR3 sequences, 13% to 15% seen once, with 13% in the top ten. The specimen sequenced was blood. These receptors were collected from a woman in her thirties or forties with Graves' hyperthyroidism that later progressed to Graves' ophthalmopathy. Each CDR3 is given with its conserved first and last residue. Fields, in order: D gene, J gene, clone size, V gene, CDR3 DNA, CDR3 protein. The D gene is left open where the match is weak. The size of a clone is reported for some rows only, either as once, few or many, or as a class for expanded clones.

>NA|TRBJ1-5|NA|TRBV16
TGTGCCAGCAGCCCCGCCGGGGGCGGCAATCAGCCCCAGCATTTT
CASSPAGGGNQPQHF
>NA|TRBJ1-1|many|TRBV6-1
TGTGCCAGCAGGTCTCCAGGGAGGGACACTGAAGCTTTCTTT
CASRSPGRDTEAFF
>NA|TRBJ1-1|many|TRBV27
TGTGCCAGCAGCGACTTAATGGGGAACACTGAAGCTTTCTTT
CASSDLMGNTEAFF
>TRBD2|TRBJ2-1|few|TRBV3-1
TGTGCCAGCAGCCGTATTGGGGGACTAGCGGTTTCCTACAATGAGCAGTTCTTC
CASSRIGGLAVSYNEQFF
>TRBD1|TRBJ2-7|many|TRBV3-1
TGTGCCAGCAGCCAAGATCCGCGACAGGGAATCACCTACGAGCAGTACTTC
CASSQDPRQGITYEQYF
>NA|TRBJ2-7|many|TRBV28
TGTGCCAGCAGTTTTCAGTCCTACGAGCAGTACTTC
CASSFQSYEQYF
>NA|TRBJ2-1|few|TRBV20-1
TGCAGTGCCCAGAGGAGGTACAATGAGCAGTTCTTC
CSAQRRYNEQFF
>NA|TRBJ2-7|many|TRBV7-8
TGTGCCAGCAGCCCATTCCGCGAGCGACCTCCCTACGAGCAGTACTTC
CASSPFRERPPYEQYF
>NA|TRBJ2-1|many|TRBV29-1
TGCAGCCTTCCCTCTGGGGTTTTCAGCTCCTACAATGAGCAGTTCTTC
CSLPSGVFSSYNEQFF
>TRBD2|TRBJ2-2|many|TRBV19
TGTGCCAGTAAGGGATCTAGCGGGCAGAACACCGGGGAGCTGTTTTTT
CASKGSSGQNTGELFF
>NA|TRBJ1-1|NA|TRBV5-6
TGTGCCAGCAGCTTCGGATGGGCTATGAACACTGAAGCTTTCTTT
CASSFGWAMNTEAFF
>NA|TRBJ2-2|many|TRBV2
TGTGCCAGCCTTCTCGACGGGAGTGTCATTGGTGGGGAGCTGTTTTTT
CASLLDGSVIGGELFF
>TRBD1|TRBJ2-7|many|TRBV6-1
TGTGCCAGCAGTGAGGACCCACAGGGGCCTTACGAAGAGCAGTACTTC
CASSEDPQGPYEEQYF
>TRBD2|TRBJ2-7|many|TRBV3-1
TGTGCCAGCAGCCAAATGTCACTAGCGGGGGCCTACGAGCAGTACTTC
CASSQMSLAGAYEQYF
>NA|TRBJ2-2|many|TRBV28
TGTGCCAGCAGTTCCTTAGGGGAGCTGTTTTTT
CASSSLGELFF
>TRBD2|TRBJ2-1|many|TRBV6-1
TGTGCCAGCAGTAACCGGACTAGCGGGAGGCCGGTCCCGCGGAATGAGCAGTTCTTC
CASSNRTSGRPVPRNEQFF
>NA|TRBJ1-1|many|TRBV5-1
TGCGCCAGCAGCTTGGGACAACCTAGGACTGAAGCTTTCTTT
CASSLGQPRTEAFF
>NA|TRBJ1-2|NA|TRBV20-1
TGCAGTGCTATCCCCGATCTCAACTATGGCTACACCTTC
CSAIPDLNYGYTF
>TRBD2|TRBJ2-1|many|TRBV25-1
TGTGCCAGCAGTGAATACAGGGGACTAGCGGGAGGGGATTATGAGCAGTTCTTC
CASSEYRGLAGGDYEQFF
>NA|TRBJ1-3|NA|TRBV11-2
TGTGCCAGCCGGGGGGGGGCCCCGGACGTAAACACCATATATTTT
CASRGGAPDVNTIYF
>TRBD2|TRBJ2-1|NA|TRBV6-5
TGTGCCAGCAGTTACTCTTCCGGGACTATCGATGAGCAGTTCTTC
CASSYSSGTIDEQFF
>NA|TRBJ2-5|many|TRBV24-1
TGTGCCACCAGTGATCCTGCGGAGGGCCCCCGACCCCAGTACTTC
CATSDPAEGPRPQYF
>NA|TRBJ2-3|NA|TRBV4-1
TGCGCCAGCAGCCAATTGGGGGAACGTGATACGCAGTATTTT
CASSQLGERDTQYF
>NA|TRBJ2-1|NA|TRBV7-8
TGTGCCAGCAGCTTAGAGGGACCAGCATACAATGAGCAGTTCTTC
CASSLEGPAYNEQFF
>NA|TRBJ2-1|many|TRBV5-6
TGTGCCAGCAGCGAGGGAGCCTACAATGAGCAGTTCTTC
CASSEGAYNEQFF
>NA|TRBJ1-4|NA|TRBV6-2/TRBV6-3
TGTGCCAGCAGTGCAAGATTGGGGAATGAAAAACTGTTTTTT
CASSARLGNEKLFF
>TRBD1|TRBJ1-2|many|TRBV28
TGTGCCAGCAGTAGACAGGGGAGTGGTTCTGGCTACACCTTC
CASSRQGSGSGYTF
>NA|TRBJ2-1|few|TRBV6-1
TGTGCCAGCGTCCAAGGAACGAAAGGTGAGCAGTTCTTC
CASVQGTKGEQFF
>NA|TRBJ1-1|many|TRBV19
TGTGCCAGTAGGCGGGAACGACGGTTGAACACTGAAGCTTTCTTT
CASRRERRLNTEAFF
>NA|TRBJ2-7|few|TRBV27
TGTGCCAGCAGGCCCGGGACTTTCCACGAGCAGTACTTC
CASRPGTFHEQYF
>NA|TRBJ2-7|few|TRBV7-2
TGTGCCAGCAGCTTAGCGGGTGCGGATTTTGGCTACGAGCAGTACTTC
CASSLAGADFGYEQYF
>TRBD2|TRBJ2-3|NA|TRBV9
TGTGCCAGCAGCCAATACCAGACTAGCGGAAGCACAGATACGCAGTATTTT
CASSQYQTSGSTDTQYF
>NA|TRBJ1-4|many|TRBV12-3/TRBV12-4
TGTGCCAGCAGTTTAAGACCTAATGAAAAACTGTTTTTT
CASSLRPNEKLFF
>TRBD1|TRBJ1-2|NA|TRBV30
TGTGCCTGGAGCGCAGACAGGGAACGCCATGGCTACACCTTC
CAWSADRERHGYTF
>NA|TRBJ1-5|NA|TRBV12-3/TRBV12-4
TGTGCCAGCAGTTTGGGTGTGGGGCCAAGCAATCAGCCCCAGCATTTT
CASSLGVGPSNQPQHF
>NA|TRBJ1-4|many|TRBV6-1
TGTGCCAGCAGGCGAGACAGAAGAGATAATGAAAAACTGTTTTTT
CASRRDRRDNEKLFF
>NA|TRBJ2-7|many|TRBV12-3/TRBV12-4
TGTGCCAGCAGTTTATCCGGGCCATACGAGCAGTACTTC
CASSLSGPYEQYF
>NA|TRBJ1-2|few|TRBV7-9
TGTGCCAGCAGCTTAGCAGAACCCGCTCGGGGCTACACCTTC
CASSLAEPARGYTF
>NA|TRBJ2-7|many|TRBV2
TGTGCCAGCAGTGATTTAAGGACCCTCGGCGAGCAGTACTTC
CASSDLRTLGEQYF
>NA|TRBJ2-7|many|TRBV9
TGTGCCAGCAGCCTGCGGGGGACACCTCCCGGCGAGCAGTACTTC
CASSLRGTPPGEQYF
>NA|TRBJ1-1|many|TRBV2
TGTGCCAGCAGTGTAGAGATCCCGAACACTGAAGCTTTCTTT
CASSVEIPNTEAFF
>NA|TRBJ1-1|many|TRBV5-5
TGTGCCAGCAGCTTGTGGGCAGCCCTGAACACTGAAGCTTTCTTT
CASSLWAALNTEAFF
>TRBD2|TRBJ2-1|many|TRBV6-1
TGTGCCAGCTTAGGGGTTAGCGGGATAAGCCATGAGCAGTTCTTC
CASLGVSGISHEQFF
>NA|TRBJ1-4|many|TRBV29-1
TGCAGCGTTGGGGAAGGGGATGAAAAACTGTTTTTT
CSVGEGDEKLFF
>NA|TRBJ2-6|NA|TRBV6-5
TGTGCCAGCAGTTACATGGGGACGCCTGAATGGGGGGCCAACGTCCTGACTTTC
CASSYMGTPEWGANVLTF
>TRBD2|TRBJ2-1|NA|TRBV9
TGTGCCAGCAGCCGTAGCGGGAGGGCCGGGTACAATGAGCAGTTCTTC
CASSRSGRAGYNEQFF
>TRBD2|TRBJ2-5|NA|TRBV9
TGTGCCAGCACGCGGGGAACTAGCGGGAGAGAGACCCAGTACTTC
CASTRGTSGRETQYF
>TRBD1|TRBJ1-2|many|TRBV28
TGTGCCAGCGGACAGGGCTCCCCTCTCTATGGCTACACCTTC
CASGQGSPLYGYTF
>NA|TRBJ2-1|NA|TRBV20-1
TGCAGTGCTGGGGACCGGGACCGAGGGGGCAATGAGCAGTTCTTC
CSAGDRDRGGNEQFF
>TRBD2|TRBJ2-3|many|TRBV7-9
TGTGCCAGCAGCTTAGCCGGAAGCGGGAGGGCCCAAGATACGCAGTATTTT
CASSLAGSGRAQDTQYF
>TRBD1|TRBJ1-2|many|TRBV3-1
TGTGCCAGCAGCCAAGAGGGCACAGGGGGTCGTGGCTACACCTTC
CASSQEGTGGRGYTF
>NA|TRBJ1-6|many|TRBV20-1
TGCAGTGCTAGCCTCGGGCAGGGCGGGCATTCACCCCTCCACTTT
CSASLGQGGHSPLHF
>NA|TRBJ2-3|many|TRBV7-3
TGTGCCAGCAGCCGGGATTCAGATACGCAGTATTTT
CASSRDSDTQYF
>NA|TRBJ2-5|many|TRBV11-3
TGTGCCAGCAGTAAGGGACGTCGTCGACAAGAGACCCAGTACTTC
CASSKGRRRQETQYF
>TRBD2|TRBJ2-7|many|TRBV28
TGTGCCAGCAGTGGGACTAGCGGAATTCTTGAGCAGTACTTC
CASSGTSGILEQYF